Listed below are T cell receptor beta chains from one sample, sequenced in a study of OX40 agonist ivuxolimab in advanced cancers. Measured with immunoSEQ multiplex PCR; TCRdb has only the in-frame clones, and not every one. The table has roughly 29,000 clones, about 87% seen once. The material was CD4+ or CD8+ T cells sorted from blood, obtained in a trial of the OX40 agonist ivuxolimab. These receptors originate from an adult with an advanced solid tumor such as melanoma, head and neck, liver or kidney cancer. CDR3s include the opening cysteine and the closing phenylalanine or tryptophan. Each record gives: V gene, J gene, CDR3 protein.

V: TRBV6-5
J: TRBJ2-7
CDR3: CASSYSRPDEQYF

V: TRBV5-4
J: TRBJ2-5
CDR3: CASSLHGTSGATEETQYF

V: TRBV11-2
J: TRBJ2-7
CDR3: CASSPSGVTYEQYF

V: TRBV7-2
J: TRBJ2-3
CDR3: CASSLKHQLAGPSTDTQYF

V: TRBV2
J: TRBJ2-3
CDR3: CASSEMVAASTDTQYF

V: TRBV28
J: TRBJ1-2
CDR3: CASSLNGRANYGYTF

V: TRBV7-8
J: TRBJ2-5
CDR3: CASSPHLLAGAETQYF

V: TRBV9
J: TRBJ2-1
CDR3: CASSLPMGTNNEQFF

V: TRBV11-3
J: TRBJ2-2
CDR3: CASSTRGGQNTGELFF

V: TRBV4-1
J: TRBJ1-5
CDR3: CASSQDLLSNQPQHF

V: TRBV14
J: TRBJ1-1
CDR3: CASSPWDRFTEAFF

V: TRBV11-3
J: TRBJ2-5
CDR3: CASSFGPQGETQYF

V: TRBV28
J: TRBJ2-7
CDR3: CASSFRSAMAHEQYF

V: TRBV10-3
J: TRBJ2-3
CDR3: CAISEGSGGTDTQYF

V: TRBV29-1
J: TRBJ2-5
CDR3: CSVELLAGGLETQYF

V: TRBV10-2
J: TRBJ2-7
CDR3: CASSDGRGGYEQYF

V: TRBV27
J: TRBJ2-7
CDR3: CASSLGTGGDYEQYF

V: TRBV25-1
J: TRBJ2-1
CDR3: CASSEWGAYNEQFF

V: TRBV6-9
J: TRBJ1-1
CDR3: CASSQSGFSEAFF

V: TRBV7-9
J: TRBJ2-1
CDR3: CASSPQGGPSYNEQFF

V: TRBV28
J: TRBJ1-1
CDR3: CASSFSDGLEAFF

V: TRBV14
J: TRBJ2-7
CDR3: CASSQGTGTYEQYF

V: TRBV6-5
J: TRBJ1-2
CDR3: CASSYGHGYTF

V: TRBV4-3
J: TRBJ2-2
CDR3: CASSQDWQANTGELFF

V: TRBV29-1
J: TRBJ2-7
CDR3: CSVLGLAGASYEQYF

V: TRBV7-9
J: TRBJ2-5
CDR3: CASRQGTQETQYF

V: TRBV5-1
J: TRBJ1-1
CDR3: CASSYELTTGEAFF

V: TRBV6-5
J: TRBJ2-3
CDR3: CASRTGYRTDTQYF

V: TRBV16
J: TRBJ1-2
CDR3: CASSQTGQPNYGYTF

V: TRBV2
J: TRBJ2-5
CDR3: CASSALTGQETQYF

V: TRBV19
J: TRBJ2-7
CDR3: CASSMGQRGPFYEQYF

V: TRBV9
J: TRBJ1-3
CDR3: CASSVEGASGNTIYF

V: TRBV19
J: TRBJ1-2
CDR3: CAWPRGQEACCLDGYTF

V: TRBV10-3
J: TRBJ2-1
CDR3: CAISEAGESYNEQFF

V: TRBV19
J: TRBJ2-7
CDR3: CASSIGTEFYF

V: TRBV27
J: TRBJ2-7
CDR3: CASSLGQELYYEQYF

V: TRBV6-5
J: TRBJ2-7
CDR3: CASSTRVGSYEQYF

V: TRBV18
J: TRBJ2-2
CDR3: CASPTQDTGELFF

V: TRBV28
J: TRBJ2-1
CDR3: CASSLPWREFNNEQFF

V: TRBV19
J: TRBJ2-1
CDR3: CASTPSAGGYNEQFF

V: TRBV19
J: TRBJ2-2
CDR3: CASRIQGPGTGELFF

V: TRBV5-5
J: TRBJ1-1
CDR3: CASSLGPGHPRVGTEAFF

V: TRBV6-5
J: TRBJ2-7
CDR3: CASSLNSGGSYEQYF